These T cell receptor beta chains were read from a single sample in a study of CD8 T cells in Susac syndrome. Each CDR3 protein gets one entry after TCRdb re-called the immunoSEQ multiplex PCR reads with MiXCR. Of more than 85,000 distinct CDR3 sequences in the sample, around 94% were seen once. The sequencing input was CD4+ T cells from PBMCs. The receptors were gathered from a human donor with Susac syndrome. CDR3s include the opening cysteine and the closing phenylalanine or tryptophan. Fields, in order: J gene, clone size, D gene, V gene, CDR3 DNA, CDR3 protein. The D gene is left open where the match is weak. Not all rows give a size; the values are once, few, many and, for expanded clones, a class.

TRBJ2-5 | NA | TRBD2 | TRBV12-3/TRBV12-4 | TGTGCCAGCAGTGCGGGACTAGCGGGGGGGGATGAGACCCAGTACTTC | CASSAGLAGGDETQYF
TRBJ2-3 | NA | NA | TRBV28 | TGTGCCAGCAGTCAATACCGGGGGCCCCCTCCATATACGCAGTATTTT | CASSQYRGPPPYTQYF
TRBJ1-5 | NA | TRBD1 | TRBV20-1 | TGCAGTGCTAGGACAGGGGGAGCGCGGCCCCAGCATTTT | CSARTGGARPQHF
TRBJ1-6 | NA | NA | TRBV7-9 | TGTGCCAGCAGCAAGGACCGCATATCACCCCTCCACTTT | CASSKDRISPLHF
TRBJ2-7 | NA | NA | TRBV19 | TGTGCCAGTAGTATGCAGGGGCTGGCTCGGGAGCAGTACTTC | CASSMQGLAREQYF
TRBJ2-2 | NA | TRBD1 | TRBV20-1 | TGCAGTGCTGCCCAGGGGGCTATCCGGGAGCTGTTTTTT | CSAAQGAIRELFF
TRBJ2-7 | NA | NA | TRBV18 | TGTGCCAGCTCACCCGGTCGCGACGAGCAGTACTTC | CASSPGRDEQYF
TRBJ2-1 | NA | NA | TRBV15 | TGTGCCACCAGCAGAGATCATTCTGAGCAGTTCTTC | CATSRDHSEQFF
TRBJ1-2 | NA | NA | TRBV7-2 | TGTGCCAGCAGCCCAACCTCGGATGGCTACACCTTC | CASSPTSDGYTF
TRBJ1-6 | NA | NA | TRBV6-2/TRBV6-3 | TGTGCCAGCGGACTTCACAATTCACCCCTCCACTTT | CASGLHNSPLHF
TRBJ2-3 | NA | TRBD2 | TRBV7-2 | TGTGCCAGCAGCTCTAGCGGGACAGATACGCAGTATTTT | CASSSSGTDTQYF
TRBJ1-1 | NA | NA | TRBV15 | TGTGCCACCAGCAGAAACAGGGTAACTGAAGCTTTCTTT | CATSRNRVTEAFF
TRBJ2-3 | NA | NA | TRBV7-8 | TGTGCCAGCAGCGCCGCTCCCGATGCTGGGACAGATACGCAGTATTTT | CASSAAPDAGTDTQYF
TRBJ2-7 | few | TRBD1 | TRBV28 | TGTGCCAGTTTAGAACCGGGACAGAAGTACGAGCAGTACTTC | CASLEPGQKYEQYF
TRBJ1-1 | NA | NA | TRBV30 | TGTGCCTGGAGGCCCGGGGCTGAAGCTTTCTTT | CAWRPGAEAFF
TRBJ2-6 | NA | TRBD1 | TRBV11-2 | TGTGCCAGCAGCTGGACAGGGACTGGGGCCAACGTCCTGACTTTC | CASSWTGTGANVLTF
TRBJ2-5 | NA | TRBD1 | TRBV12-3/TRBV12-4 | TGTGCCAGCAGCGCGGACAGGGGCCAGACCCAGTACTTC | CASSADRGQTQYF
TRBJ1-4 | NA | NA | TRBV20-1 | TGCAGTGCAATTCACAGGGCCGAAGGAAAACTGTTTTTT | CSAIHRAEGKLFF
TRBJ1-6 | NA | NA | TRBV11-2 | TGTGCCAGCAGCTCAGATGTTGTTCATTCACCCCTCCACTTT | CASSSDVVHSPLHF
TRBJ2-5 | NA | TRBD1 | TRBV7-9 | TGTGCCAGCAGCTCCGGGGACAGGGGGCTGAGGGAGACCCAGTACTTC | CASSSGDRGLRETQYF
TRBJ1-2 | NA | NA | TRBV11-2 | TGTGCCCGGGGGTCGGGTGGCTACACCTTC | CARGSGGYTF
TRBJ2-1 | NA | NA | TRBV5-4 | TGTGCCAGCAGCCCGAAGGGGGGCCGGTCCTACAATGAGCAGTTCTTC | CASSPKGGRSYNEQFF
TRBJ2-7 | NA | TRBD2 | TRBV5-4 | TGTGCCAGCAGCCCTAAGCGGGGGACCTACGAGCAGTACTTC | CASSPKRGTYEQYF
TRBJ1-5 | NA | NA | TRBV12-3/TRBV12-4 | TGTGCCAGCAGTTTGTACCAGAGCAATCAGCCCCAGCATTTT | CASSLYQSNQPQHF
TRBJ2-5 | NA | NA | TRBV20-1 | TGCAGTGCTAGGAGTAAACGGGGGAGCCAAGAGACCCAGTACTTC | CSARSKRGSQETQYF
TRBJ1-2 | NA | TRBD1 | TRBV30 | TGTGCCTTCGTTGACAGGGGGCCCGATGGCTACACCTTC | CAFVDRGPDGYTF
TRBJ2-7 | NA | NA | TRBV12-3/TRBV12-4 | TGTGCCAGCTCTCATTGGACGGAGAACTACGAGCAGTACTTC | CASSHWTENYEQYF
TRBJ2-1 | NA | NA | TRBV20-1 | TGCAGTGCTAGAGAACACCCTGAAAGTGTGTTC | CSAREHPESVF
TRBJ1-1 | NA | TRBD1 | TRBV7-9 | TGTGCCAGCAGGTTACCGACAGGGTCGAACACTGAAGCTTTCTTT | CASRLPTGSNTEAFF
TRBJ2-3 | NA | NA | TRBV9 | TGTGCCAGCAGCGTAGCCGGCGGGGCCTCTAGCACAGATACGCAGTATTTT | CASSVAGGASSTDTQYF
TRBJ2-5 | NA | NA | TRBV6-2/TRBV6-3 | TGTGCCAGCAGTTACGTCACCCAAGAGACCCAGTACTTC | CASSYVTQETQYF
TRBJ2-7 | NA | NA | TRBV29-1 | TGCAGCGTTGAAGGGGGGGACAGATTCGAGCAGTACTTC | CSVEGGDRFEQYF
TRBJ2-2 | NA | TRBD1 | TRBV28 | TGTGCCAGCAGTCCTATCAGGGGGCGATACGGCGGGGAGCTGTTTTTT | CASSPIRGRYGGELFF
TRBJ1-2 | NA | NA | TRBV6-5 | TGTGCCACTGAGGACGGAAACTATGGCTACACCTTC | CATEDGNYGYTF
TRBJ2-1 | NA | TRBD2 | TRBV6-6 | TGTGCCAGCACCGCGCGGGGGAGCTCCTACAATGAGCAGTTCTTC | CASTARGSSYNEQFF
TRBJ1-1 | NA | NA | TRBV7-9 | TGTGCCGGAGAGGGGTCGGCTGAAGCTTTCTTT | CAGEGSAEAFF
TRBJ1-1 | NA | NA | TRBV6-5 | TGTGCCAGCAGGACCAGGGAGGCGAACACTGAAGCTTTCTTT | CASRTREANTEAFF
TRBJ1-6 | NA | NA | TRBV28 | TGTGCCAGCAGCAGGGGAAGCTCCTATAATTCACCCCTCCACTTT | CASSRGSSYNSPLHF
TRBJ2-7 | NA | TRBD1 | TRBV15 | TGTGCCACCAGCAGAGATGGACAGGCTTTCTCCTACGAGCAGTACTTC | CATSRDGQAFSYEQYF
TRBJ1-2 | NA | NA | TRBV28 | TGTGCCAGCAGTTTTGGGAATGCTAACTATGGCTACACCTTC | CASSFGNANYGYTF
TRBJ1-1 | NA | NA | TRBV6-6 | TGTGCCAGCAGTCCCTCCAGGGGAAGATATCCGTCAGCTTTCTTT | CASSPSRGRYPSAFF
TRBJ2-7 | NA | TRBD2 | TRBV20-1 | TGCAGTGCCCTCCCCATAGCGGGAACCTACGAGCAGTACTTC | CSALPIAGTYEQYF
TRBJ1-2 | NA | NA | TRBV20-1 | TGCAGTGCTAGTCGAGGGGGGTATGGCTACACCTTC | CSASRGGYGYTF
TRBJ2-7 | NA | NA | TRBV24-1 | TGTGCCACCAGCAGTACAGGGAGCTCCTACGAGCAGTACTTC | CATSSTGSSYEQYF
TRBJ2-5 | once | NA | TRBV18 | TGTGCCAGCTCACCGACTCCAGCGGAACAAGAGACCCAGTACTTC | CASSPTPAEQETQYF
TRBJ2-7 | NA | TRBD1 | TRBV12-3/TRBV12-4 | TGTGCCAGCAGGGCCGGGACAGGGAACAACGAGCAGTACTTC | CASRAGTGNNEQYF
TRBJ1-2 | NA | NA | TRBV30 | TGTGCCTGGAGCGACAGAGCTAACTATGGCTACACCTTC | CAWSDRANYGYTF
TRBJ2-1 | NA | TRBD2 | TRBV9 | TGTGCCAGCAGCGGAGGGACTAGCGGTGCCCGACCCTACAATGAGCAGTTCTTC | CASSGGTSGARPYNEQFF
TRBJ1-2 | NA | NA | TRBV30 | TGTGCCTGGACACCCCTGGGGGGACACTCCTATGGCTACACCTTC | CAWTPLGGHSYGYTF
TRBJ2-7 | NA | NA | TRBV18 | TGTGCCAGCTCACCCCGGACAGTCTACGAGCAGTACTTC | CASSPRTVYEQYF
TRBJ1-2 | NA | TRBD1 | TRBV12-3/TRBV12-4 | TGTGCCAGCCGTAGGACAGGGGGGATTTCTAACTATGGCTACACCTTC | CASRRTGGISNYGYTF
TRBJ2-1 | NA | NA | TRBV15 | TGTGCCACCAGCAGAGATAACGGTGGCAATGAGCAGTTCTTC | CATSRDNGGNEQFF
TRBJ2-7 | NA | NA | TRBV5-6 | TGTGCCAGCAGCTTGGCGGCAGTGGGCGAGCAGTACTTC | CASSLAAVGEQYF
TRBJ2-4 | NA | NA | TRBV5-1 | TGCGCCAGCAGAGGGGGAAACATTCAGTACTTC | CASRGGNIQYF
TRBJ1-1 | NA | NA | TRBV5-6 | TGTGCCAGCTTTTACGGAGGGACTGAAGCTTTCTTT | CASFYGGTEAFF
TRBJ2-3 | NA | TRBD1 | TRBV20-1 | TGCAGTGCTGGGAGAACCTCAGGGGGTGACCTCTGGACAGATACGCAGTATTTT | CSAGRTSGGDLWTDTQYF
TRBJ2-7 | NA | NA | TRBV5-1 | TGCGCCAGCAGCTCCTCGGACACCCAGGGGAAAGTAGTTCCCTACGAGCAGTACTTC | CASSSSDTQGKVVPYEQYF
TRBJ1-2 | NA | NA | TRBV20-1 | TGCAGTGCTAGAGATCAAGCGTCCAGTTGGGGCTACACCTTC | CSARDQASSWGYTF
TRBJ2-7 | NA | NA | TRBV28 | TGTGCCAGCAGTTTGATAGGGCTCGAGCAGTACTTC | CASSLIGLEQYF